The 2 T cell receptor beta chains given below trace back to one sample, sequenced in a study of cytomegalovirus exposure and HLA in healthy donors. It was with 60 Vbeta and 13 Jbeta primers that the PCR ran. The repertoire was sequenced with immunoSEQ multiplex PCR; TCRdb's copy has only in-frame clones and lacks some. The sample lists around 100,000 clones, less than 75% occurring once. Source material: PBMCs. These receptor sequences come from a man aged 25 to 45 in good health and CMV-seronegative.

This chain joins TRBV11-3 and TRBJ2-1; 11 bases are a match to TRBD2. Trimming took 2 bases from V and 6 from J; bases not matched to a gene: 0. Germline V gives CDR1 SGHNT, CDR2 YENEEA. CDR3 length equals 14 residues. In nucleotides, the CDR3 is TGTGCCAGCAGCTTACTAGCGGGAGGCAATGAGCAGTTCTTC. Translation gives CASSLLAGGNEQFF.

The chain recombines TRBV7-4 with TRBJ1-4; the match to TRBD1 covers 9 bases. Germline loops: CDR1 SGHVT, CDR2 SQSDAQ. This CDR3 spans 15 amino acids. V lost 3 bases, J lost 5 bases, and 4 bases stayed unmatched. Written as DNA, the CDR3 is TGTGCCAGCAGCTTGGGGACAGGGAGGAATGAAAAACTGTTTTTT. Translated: CASSLGTGRNEKLFF.